This T cell receptor (beta chain) was documented in a study of blood T cell repertoires in COVID-19. Background on the study: Both acute and convalescent COVID-19 samples were obtained from the United States, Italy and Spain.

The protocol was immunoSEQ multiplex PCR, while the TCRdb copy is restricted to in-frame clones and leaves out a portion. The sample yields about 250,000 clones, around 89% seen once. Germline CDR1 and CDR2: MGHRA and YSYEKL. The length of the CDR3 is 16 residues. Trimming cost V 3 bases and J 5 bases; bases outside gene matches: 8. Sequencing was carried out using PBMCs or T cells enriched from blood (not recorded which). This TCR came from a woman younger than 35 who had recovered from COVID-19. The chain uses TRBV4-1 and TRBJ2-2, with TRBD1 identical over 8 bases. CDR3 region: CASSHNTGQGTGELFF. DNA for the CDR3: TGCGCCAGCAGCCATAACACAGGACAGGGAACCGGGGAGCTGTTTTTT.